This T cell receptor (beta chain) came from a study of sequential checkpoint blockade in melanoma. Study background: Arm A got nivolumab then ipilimumab; arm B the reverse, 1:1. Each arm's sequence ended with maintenance nivolumab.

The V gene lost 5 bases and the J gene lost 3 bases, with 23 bases spanning the gap. CDR1 PRHDT and CDR2 FYEKMQ come from the germline V gene (reference sequence). This CDR3 region has 18 residues. Measured with immunoSEQ multiplex PCR; TCRdb has only the in-frame clones, and not every one. The sample includes more than 10,000 clones, around 68% seen only once; the top ten take roughly 27%. Sample treatment: randomized to nivolumab then ipilimumab (arm A) or the reverse (arm B). Patients had received no earlier DNA-damaging chemotherapy. PBMC sorting kept live CD3+CD8+ cells without CD19 or CD56. This clone was found a few times.

This chain joins TRBV13 and TRBJ2-1; D is perhaps TRBD2 (6 bases). The sample consisted of CD8+ T cells sorted from blood (inferred from file names), taken from a patient given nivolumab and ipilimumab in sequence. This TCR was recovered from a human donor with melanoma. This CDR3 reads CASSPLQESGRDYNEQFF. The CDR3 nucleotides are TGTGCCAGCAGCCCTCTTCAGGAAAGCGGGCGAGACTACAATGAGCAGTTCTTC.